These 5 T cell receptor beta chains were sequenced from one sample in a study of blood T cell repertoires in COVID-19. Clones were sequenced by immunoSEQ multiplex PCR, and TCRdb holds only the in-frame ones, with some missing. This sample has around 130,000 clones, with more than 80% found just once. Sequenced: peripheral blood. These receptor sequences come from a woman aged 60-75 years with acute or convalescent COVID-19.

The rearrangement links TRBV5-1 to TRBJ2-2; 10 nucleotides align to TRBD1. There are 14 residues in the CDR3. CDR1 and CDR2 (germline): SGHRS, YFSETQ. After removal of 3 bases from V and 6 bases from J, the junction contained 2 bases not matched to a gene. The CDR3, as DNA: TGCGCCAGCAGCTGGACAGGGGGGGCCGGGGAGCTGTTTTTT. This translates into CASSWTGGAGELFF.

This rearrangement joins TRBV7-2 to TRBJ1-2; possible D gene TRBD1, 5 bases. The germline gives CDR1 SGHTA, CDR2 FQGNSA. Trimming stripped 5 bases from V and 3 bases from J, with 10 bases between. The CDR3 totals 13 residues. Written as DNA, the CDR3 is TGTGCCAGCAGCGTCAGGGTAGACTATGGCTACACCTTC. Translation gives CASSVRVDYGYTF.

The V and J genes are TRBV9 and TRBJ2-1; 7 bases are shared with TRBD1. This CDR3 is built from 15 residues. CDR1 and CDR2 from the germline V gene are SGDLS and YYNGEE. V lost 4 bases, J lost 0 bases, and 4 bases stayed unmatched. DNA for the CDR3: TGTGCCAGCAGCATGGGACAGTTCTCCTACAATGAGCAGTTCTTC. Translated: CASSMGQFSYNEQFF.

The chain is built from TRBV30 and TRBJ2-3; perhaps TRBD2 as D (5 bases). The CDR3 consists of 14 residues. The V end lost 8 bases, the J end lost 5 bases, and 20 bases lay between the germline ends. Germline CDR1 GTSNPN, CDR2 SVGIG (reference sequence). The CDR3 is CARGESSGIDTQYF. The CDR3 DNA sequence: TGTGCCCGAGGCGAGAGCTCGGGGATAGATACGCAGTATTTT.

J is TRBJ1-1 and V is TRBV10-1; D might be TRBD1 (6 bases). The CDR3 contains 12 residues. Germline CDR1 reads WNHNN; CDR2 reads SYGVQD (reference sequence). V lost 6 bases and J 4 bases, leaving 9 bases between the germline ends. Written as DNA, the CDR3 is TGCGCCAGCAGCTCAGGGGTCACTGAAGCTTTCTTT. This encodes CASSSGVTEAFF.